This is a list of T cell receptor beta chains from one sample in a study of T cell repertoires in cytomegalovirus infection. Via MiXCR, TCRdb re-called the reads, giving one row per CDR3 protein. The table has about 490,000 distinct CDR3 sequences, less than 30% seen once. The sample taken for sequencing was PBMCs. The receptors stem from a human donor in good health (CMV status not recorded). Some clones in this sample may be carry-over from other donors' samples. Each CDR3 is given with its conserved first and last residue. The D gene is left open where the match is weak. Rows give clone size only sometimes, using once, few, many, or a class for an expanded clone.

TGTGCCAGCAGCTCACAGGGTTTTTCGACACCCCTCCACTTT	CASSSQGFSTPLHF	.	14	TRBV7-2	TRBJ1-6	few
TGTGCCAGTAGTATAGATCTATGGGCAGGAAGACAGTTCTTC	CASSIDLWAGRQFF	.	14	TRBV19	TRBJ2-1	.
TGTGCCAGCAGCCCCCGGGACAGGGACGTCAATTCACCCCTCCACTTT	CASSPRDRDVNSPLHF	TRBD1	16	TRBV12-3/TRBV12-4	TRBJ1-6	few
TGTGCCAGCAGCTTACGGGCTAGCGGGAGGGTCGAGACCCAGTACTTC	CASSLRASGRVETQYF	TRBD2	16	TRBV7-8	TRBJ2-5	.
TGCAGTGCAGGTACCCACCCGCCCTTT	CSAGTHPPF	.	9	TRBV20-1	TRBJ1-1	.
TGTGCCAGCAGGGCGGCGGGGGTCGACCAGTACTTC	CASRAAGVDQYF	TRBD2	12	TRBV6-1	TRBJ2-5	.
TGTGCCAGCGGAGTAGGGACAGGGGTGTACAATGAGCAGTTCTTC	CASGVGTGVYNEQFF	TRBD1	15	TRBV27	TRBJ2-1	.
TGTGCCAGCAGCTCACAGGGATCTGACACTGAAGCTTTCTTT	CASSSQGSDTEAFF	.	14	TRBV7-2	TRBJ1-1	many
TGTGCCAGCTCGGGACAGGGGGGCCAAGAGACCCAGTACTTC	CASSGQGGQETQYF	TRBD1	14	TRBV7-8	TRBJ2-5	many
TGTGCCGGTTGGGGACGGGAGTTCTTC	CAGWGREFF	.	9	TRBV12-3/TRBV12-4	TRBJ2-1	.
TGTGCCAGCATCCTTATTTCTTCCGGGACGACCTACAATGAGCAGTTCTTC	CASILISSGTTYNEQFF	.	17	TRBV6-6	TRBJ2-1	few
TGTGCCAGCAGTCCCCCGGAGCGGGAGCTCTACGAGCAGTACTTC	CASSPPERELYEQYF	TRBD2	15	TRBV27	TRBJ2-7	.
TGTGCCAGCAGTTTATGGGGTCAGGGGAACATGGGTTCACCCCTCCACTTT	CASSLWGQGNMGSPLHF	.	17	TRBV28	TRBJ1-6	.
TGTGCCAGCAGCCCAAGACGATACAATGAGCAGTTCTTC	CASSPRRYNEQFF	.	13	TRBV7-2	TRBJ2-1	few
TGTGCCAGTAGTGAAGTCGGTCAAGAAGCTTTCTTT	CASSEVGQEAFF	.	12	TRBV19	TRBJ1-1	.
TGTGCCAGCAGCCAGGGACAGGAAATTTATAGCAATCAGCCCCAGCATTTT	CASSQGQEIYSNQPQHF	TRBD1	17	TRBV7-8	TRBJ1-5	many
TGTGCCAGCAGCTTAGTTCCCCCTAGCGGGAACTCCGCTGTCGAGCAGTACTTC	CASSLVPPSGNSAVEQYF	TRBD2	18	TRBV7-2	TRBJ2-7	many
TGCAGTGCCCGACAGGGGTCAGATACGCAGTATTTT	CSARQGSDTQYF	TRBD1	12	TRBV20-1	TRBJ2-3	.
TGTGCCAGCAGCCCTACGCCCTTGAAGCAGTTCTTC	CASSPTPLKQFF	.	12	TRBV6-6	TRBJ2-1	many
TGCAGTGCCCTGACGGGCCTTTCCTACGAGCAGTACTTC	CSALTGLSYEQYF	.	13	TRBV20-1	TRBJ2-7	.
TGCGCCAGCAGCCAAGGGGGCCTAAAGAGCACTGAAGCTTTCTTT	CASSQGGLKSTEAFF	.	15	TRBV4-3	TRBJ1-1	.
TGTGCCAGCAGCCCGACCTCAATAGGGATGAACACTGAAGCTTTCTTT	CASSPTSIGMNTEAFF	.	16	TRBV7-2	TRBJ1-1	few
TGTGCCAGCAGCTTGGGGTCGGGACTAGCGGGAATCTACGAGCAGTACTTC	CASSLGSGLAGIYEQYF	TRBD2	17	TRBV7-7	TRBJ2-7	.
TGCAGTGCTAAACACAGGGGGCGGTCCTACAATGAGCAGTTCTTC	CSAKHRGRSYNEQFF	TRBD1	15	TRBV20-1	TRBJ2-1	few
TGTGCCAGCGGTATTGACCGGGCAGGGGGCAACGAGCAGTACTTC	CASGIDRAGGNEQYF	TRBD1	15	TRBV12-3/TRBV12-4	TRBJ2-7	many
TGTGCCAGCAGCCCCACGTCAGGGGAGCAGTTCTTC	CASSPTSGEQFF	.	12	TRBV3-1	TRBJ2-1	few
TGTGCCAGCAGACCCCAATTTTACACGGGACAGGGGACGAACACCGGGGAGCTGTTTTTT	CASRPQFYTGQGTNTGELFF	TRBD1	20	TRBV14	TRBJ2-2	.
TGTGCCAGCAGTCCGACAGTTTTGAACACTGAAGCTTTCTTT	CASSPTVLNTEAFF	.	14	TRBV12-3/TRBV12-4	TRBJ1-1	.
TGTGCCAGCACCCCCCTCCAGGGGGGACGGCCCCAGCATTTT	CASTPLQGGRPQHF	TRBD1	14	TRBV6-1	TRBJ1-5	.
TGTGCCACCCGTCCCCAAGGACAGGGGAGAACTGAAGCTTTCTTT	CATRPQGQGRTEAFF	TRBD1	15	TRBV10-3	TRBJ1-1	.
TGTGCCAGCAGCTTAGAGGGCGGGGCCGGCGAGACCCAGTACTTC	CASSLEGGAGETQYF	.	15	TRBV7-9	TRBJ2-5	.
TGTGCCAGCAGCGCACCGGGACTTACGTTTTCCTACAATGAGCAGTTCTTC	CASSAPGLTFSYNEQFF	.	17	TRBV7-6	TRBJ2-1	many
TGTGCCAGCAGCGCGGGCAGTGGTGAGCAGTTCTTC	CASSAGSGEQFF	.	12	TRBV7-6	TRBJ2-1	many
TGTGCCAGCAGCCCTCTCCCAGGGGGTGGCTACGAGCAGTACTTC	CASSPLPGGGYEQYF	TRBD1	15	TRBV7-2	TRBJ2-7	many
TGTGCCAGCAGTAGGACTAGCGGGTTGAGCTCCTACAATGAGCAGTTCTTC	CASSRTSGLSSYNEQFF	TRBD2	17	TRBV12-3/TRBV12-4	TRBJ2-1	.
TGTGCCAGCAGCACCTTTACCGGGGCGGATACGCAGTATTTT	CASSTFTGADTQYF	.	14	TRBV7-2	TRBJ2-3	many
TGTGCCAGCAGCCAAAGACCCCCAGGGAATAGCAATCAGCCCCAGCATTTT	CASSQRPPGNSNQPQHF	.	17	TRBV27	TRBJ1-5	.
TGTGCCAGCAGTGGAGGACTAGCGGGCACAGATACGCAGTATTTT	CASSGGLAGTDTQYF	TRBD2	15	TRBV6-8	TRBJ2-3	few
TGTGCTAGTGGGGGGGGAAGGTCCTACAATGAGCAGTTCTTC	CASGGGRSYNEQFF	.	14	TRBV12-5	TRBJ2-1	many
TGTGCCACACGTGAAAAGGGGGCAGCCAAAAACATTCAGTACTTC	CATREKGAAKNIQYF	TRBD1	15	TRBV19	TRBJ2-4	.
TGTGCCAGCAGCCAGCTAGACTACAATGAGCAGTTCTTC	CASSQLDYNEQFF	.	13	TRBV5-6	TRBJ2-1	.
TGTGCCAGCTCCGGGCCCGGGACAGGGGCCCAACGAGAGACCCAGTACTTC	CASSGPGTGAQRETQYF	TRBD1	17	TRBV18	TRBJ2-5	.
TGTGCCATCAGTGCCAGTACAGGGGGTCAAGAGACCCAGTACTTC	CAISASTGGQETQYF	TRBD1	15	TRBV10-3	TRBJ2-5	few
TGTGCCAGCAGCTCTCCAACTAGCGGGCACACAGATACGCAGTATTTT	CASSSPTSGHTDTQYF	TRBD2	16	TRBV6-2/TRBV6-3	TRBJ2-3	once
TGTGCCAGCAGCTTAGGAGCAATCGAGCAGTACTTC	CASSLGAIEQYF	.	12	TRBV7-9	TRBJ2-7	.
TGTGCCAGCAGCTCTAGACAGGGGGGACCGAACACTGAAGCTTTCTTT	CASSSRQGGPNTEAFF	TRBD1	16	TRBV11-3	TRBJ1-1	few
TGTGCCAGCAGTTACGACCAAGAGCAGTTCTTC	CASSYDQEQFF	.	11	TRBV6-5	TRBJ2-1	.
TGTGCCAGCAGTTTCCCCGGCCGGCTAAACACTGAAGCTTTCTTT	CASSFPGRLNTEAFF	.	15	TRBV12-3/TRBV12-4	TRBJ1-1	many
TGTGCCAGTAGCCATCCGCCGCAGGTGGAGAGTCAGCCCCAGCATTTT	CASSHPPQVESQPQHF	.	16	TRBV19	TRBJ1-5	few
TGCAGTGCTAGAGATCAGCAGGCGGGGGAAAAACTGTTTTTT	CSARDQQAGEKLFF	.	14	TRBV20-1	TRBJ1-4	.
TGTGCCAGCAGCTTAGGGCAGGGATTTATCGGTGAGCAGTTCTTC	CASSLGQGFIGEQFF	.	15	TRBV7-6	TRBJ2-1	many
TGCGCCAGCAGCCAAGAAGCTTATGGAGGAGGTACTAACTATGGCTACACCTTC	CASSQEAYGGGTNYGYTF	.	18	TRBV4-3	TRBJ1-2	.